What follows are 15 T cell receptor beta chains derived from one specimen sequenced in a study of cytomegalovirus exposure and HLA in healthy donors. PCR amplification relied on 60 Vbeta primers (plus 13 Jbeta primers). Assay used: immunoSEQ multiplex PCR; TCRdb lists only in-frame clones, some missing. The data hold about 180,000 clones, with around 80% observed a single time. The source material was PBMCs. The receptors derive from a boy between 2 and 15 years old in good health and CMV-seronegative.

J is TRBJ1-3 and V is TRBV6-6; D unresolved. V was clipped by 1 base and J by 0 bases, with 7 bases between them. The CDR3 loop spans 15 amino acids. CDR1 and CDR2 from the germline V gene are MNHNY and SVGAGI (reference sequence). The CDR3 region has the DNA TGTGCCAGCAGTTACTTCCCTTACTCTGGAAACACCATATATTTT. Protein sequence: CASSYFPYSGNTIYF.

This clone was recorded only once. The chain uses TRBV6-5 and TRBJ2-7; no definite D call. V lost 5 bases to trimming and J lost 3 bases, with 11 bases between them. Germline loops: CDR1 MNHEY, CDR2 SVGAGI. This CDR3 has 13 residues. The DNA for the CDR3 is TGTGCCAGCAGTCGCGGAACGAACTACGAGCAGTACGTC. Translated, it gives CASSRGTNYEQYV.

The chain has TRBV4-1 and TRBJ2-1; 8 bases match TRBD1. After removal of 1 base from V and 10 bases from J, the junction contained 9 bases not matched to a gene. The CDR3 contains 15 residues. Germline CDR1 is MGHRA and CDR2 is YSYEKL. CDR3 nucleotide sequence: TGCGCCAGCAGCCAAGTGCCGGCAGGGGGCAAAGAGCAGTTCTTC. Translating it yields CASSQVPAGGKEQFF.

V and J are TRBV6-5 and TRBJ2-5; D not certain. Per the germline V gene, CDR1 is MNHEY and CDR2 is SVGAGI. The CDR3 loop spans 14 amino acids. The germline V and J ends were trimmed by 2 bases and 4 bases, with 11 bases remaining between them. CDR3 sequence (DNA): TGTGCCAGCAGTTACGGCGGTATAAGAGAGACCCAGTACTTC. This translates into CASSYGGIRETQYF.

This chain connects TRBV29-1 to TRBJ1-1; no clear D gene. Trimming took off 4 bases at V and 3 bases at J, with 15 bases between the two ends. This CDR3 is built from 14 residues. Per germline, CDR1 SQVTM and CDR2 ANQGSEA. The CDR3: CSVAARFGDTEAFF. Written as DNA, the CDR3 is TGCAGCGTTGCCGCTAGGTTCGGGGACACTGAAGCTTTCTTT.

The table lists this clone with a few counts. The chain carries TRBV12-5 and TRBJ2-2, with 7 bases matching TRBD1. Germline V CDR1 and CDR2: LGHNT, FRNRAP. CDR3 size: 16 residues. Unmatched junction bases numbered 6, after V lost 1 base and J lost 4 bases. The CDR3 nucleotides are TGTGCTAGTGGTTTGGCCACAGGGGTTATCACCGGGGAGCTGTTTTTT. Protein: CASGLATGVITGELFF.

This clone was seen more than once but under ten times. V and J are TRBV29-1 and TRBJ2-1, with 7 bases aligning to TRBD1. The CDR3 is 12 amino acids. Germline V gives CDR1 SQVTM, CDR2 ANQGSEA. V gave up 8 bases and J gave up 2 bases; unmatched junction bases: 3. CDR3 coding DNA: TGCAGCTACCAGGGGGCCTACAATGAGCAGTTCTTC. It specifies CSYQGAYNEQFF.

The V and J genes are TRBV13 and TRBJ2-1, with a tentative D call TRBD1 (5 bases). V was cut by 5 bases and J by 6 bases, with 8 bases left in between. CDR1 and CDR2 from the germline V gene are PRHDT and FYEKMQ (reference sequence). This CDR3 is built from 12 residues. The CDR3 sequence is CASSPGSNEQFF. The CDR3 coding sequence is TGTGCCAGCAGCCCAGGGTCCAATGAGCAGTTCTTC.

V gene TRBV9 combines with J gene TRBJ1-2; D is possibly TRBD1 (6 bases). This CDR3 spans 14 amino acids. Trimming pared 7 bases from V and 7 bases from J, leaving 20 bases between. The germline V gene encodes CDR1 SGDLS and CDR2 YYNGEE. The chain's CDR3 is CASWGGPGSSGYTF. The CDR3 nucleotides are TGTGCCAGCTGGGGGGGGCCGGGAAGCAGTGGCTACACCTTC.

The chain employs TRBV27 and TRBJ2-1, with a tentative D call TRBD2 (6 bases). V was cut by 0 bases and J by 3 bases, with 9 bases left in between. This CDR3 contains 15 residues. Germline V gene data show CDR1 as MNHEY and CDR2 as SMNVEV (reference sequence). The chain's CDR3 is CASSLSSGVYNEQFF. The CDR3 coding sequence is TGTGCCAGCAGTTTATCTTCGGGAGTCTACAATGAGCAGTTCTTC.

The CDR3 region is CASGRGGGPYEQYF. CDR3 coding DNA: TGTGCCAGCGGGAGGGGGGGAGGGCCTTACGAGCAGTACTTC. The chain carries TRBV6-5 and TRBJ2-7; possibly TRBD2 for D (7 bases). The CDR3 spans 14 residues. V lost 8 bases to trimming and J lost 4 bases, with 18 bases between them. Looked up from germline, CDR1 is MNHEY and CDR2 is SVGAGI.

V is TRBV2 and J is TRBJ2-1, with D possibly being TRBD2 (6 bases). From germline, CDR1 is SNHLY and CDR2 FYNNEI. Trimming took off 6 bases at V and 2 bases at J, with 11 bases between the two ends. The CDR3 runs 14 residues. The CDR3: CASRVEGPYNEQFF. CDR3 DNA sequence: TGTGCCAGCAGGGTGGAGGGCCCCTACAATGAGCAGTTCTTC.

The gene calls are TRBV5-8 and TRBJ2-1; 9 bases line up with TRBD2. V shed 0 bases, J shed 0 bases, and the junction held 7 bases outside the gene matches. The CDR3 runs 18 residues. The germline V gene has CDR1 SGHTS and CDR2 YDEGEE. The CDR3 sequence: CASSLALAGTGSYNEQFF. The CDR3 region has the DNA TGTGCCAGCAGCTTGGCCCTAGCGGGAACCGGCTCCTACAATGAGCAGTTCTTC.

The chain has TRBV9 and TRBJ2-5; weak D call: TRBD2 (7 bases). V lost 0 bases, J lost 1 base, and 16 bases lay in between. Germline V gene lookup returns CDR1 SGDLS and CDR2 YYNGEE. This CDR3 has 17 residues. In DNA, the CDR3 is TGTGCCAGCAGCGTAGAAGGGGGGGGTAGGTCCCAAGAGACCCAGTACTTC. It is translated as CASSVEGGGRSQETQYF.

This chain uses TRBV6-5 with TRBJ2-5; tentatively, D is TRBD1 (5 bases). Between the trimmed V and J ends, which lost 2 bases and 1 base, there was a span of 8 bases. Per the germline V gene, CDR1 is MNHEY and CDR2 is SVGAGI. The CDR3 is made up of 14 amino acids. CDR3 amino acids: CASSYTGSQETQYF. The CDR3, as DNA: TGTGCCAGCAGTTACACAGGTTCCCAAGAGACCCAGTACTTC.